A selection of T cell receptor beta chains follows, all from one sample in a study of neurological immune-mediated disorders. Each CDR3 protein gets one entry after TCRdb re-called the 5' RACE reads with MiXCR. The sample yields fewer than 25,000 distinct CDR3 sequences, around 13% seen once. The specimen sequenced was PBMCs. Every receptor here comes from a woman in her fifties or sixties with HTLV-1-associated myelopathy (HAM/TSP). The CDR3 runs from the conserved cysteine through the conserved F or W.

v_call cdr3_aa
TRBV3-1 CASSLQVGADQPQHF
TRBV7-9 CASSLQLPAGGYTF
TRBV7-8 CASSSQLAGVVNEQFF
TRBV20-1 CSPTNSAYEQYF
TRBV20-1 CSAYGNTEAFF
TRBV20-1 CSASPTYTIQYF
TRBV29-1 CSTRTGEETQYF
TRBV3-1 CASSQNRDTYEQYF
TRBV5-1 CANSFYQETQYF
TRBV7-2 CASSLVVDPTTDTQYF
TRBV16 CASSQRTGTGNTIYF
TRBV5-1 CASEAGTGSSPLHF
TRBV6-1 CASDTGYNSPLHF
TRBV7-8 CASSLLDSNQPQHF
TRBV5-1 CASSLTSGGGELFF
TRBV6-6 CASTEAGRVYGYTF
TRBV20-1 CSAEGGGVAEAFF
TRBV19 CASSTGQGVTEAFF
TRBV6-5 CASSRQVWPGSYNSPLHF
TRBV7-2 CASSSLPKLAGGSTDTQYF
TRBV11-2 CASSLRYQGGSNQPQHF